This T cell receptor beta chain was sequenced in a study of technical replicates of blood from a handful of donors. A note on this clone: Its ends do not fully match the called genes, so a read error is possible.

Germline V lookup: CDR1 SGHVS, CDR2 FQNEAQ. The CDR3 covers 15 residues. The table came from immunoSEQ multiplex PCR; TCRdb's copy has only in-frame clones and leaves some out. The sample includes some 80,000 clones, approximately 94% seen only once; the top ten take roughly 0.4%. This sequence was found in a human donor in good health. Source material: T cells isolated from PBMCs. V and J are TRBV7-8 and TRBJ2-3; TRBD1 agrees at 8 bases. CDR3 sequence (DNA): TGTGCCAGCAGCTTAGTTGGGCGACAGGGGAATTTAAAGGATTTT. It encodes CASSLVGRQGNLKDF.